This TCR beta chain came from a study of cytomegalovirus exposure and HLA in healthy donors. The CDR3 consists of 15 residues. Losses at the gene ends were 5 bases for V and 6 bases for J; bases not matched to a gene: 11. Germline CDR1 is MDHEN and CDR2 is SYDVKM. A single count supports this clone. The repertoire was sequenced with immunoSEQ multiplex PCR; TCRdb's copy has only in-frame clones and lacks some. This table holds 250,000 or so clones, more than 75% found once. Specimen: PBMCs. The TCR originated in a man younger than 35 in good health and CMV-seronegative. V and J are TRBV28 and TRBJ2-7; 9 bases map to TRBD2. CDR3 sequence reads: CASSPQGLAQSEQYF. DNA of the CDR3: TGTGCCAGCAGTCCTCAGGGACTAGCCCAGAGCGAGCAGTACTTC.